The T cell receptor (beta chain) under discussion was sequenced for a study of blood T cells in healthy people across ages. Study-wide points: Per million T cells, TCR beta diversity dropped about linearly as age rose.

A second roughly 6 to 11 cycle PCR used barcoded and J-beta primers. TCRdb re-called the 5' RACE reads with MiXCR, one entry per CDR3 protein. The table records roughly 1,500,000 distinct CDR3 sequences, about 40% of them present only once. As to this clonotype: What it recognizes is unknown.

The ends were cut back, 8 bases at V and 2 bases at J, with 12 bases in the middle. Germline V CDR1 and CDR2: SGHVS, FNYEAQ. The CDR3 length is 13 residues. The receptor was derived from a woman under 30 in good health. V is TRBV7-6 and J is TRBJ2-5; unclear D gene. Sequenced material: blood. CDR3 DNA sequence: TGTGCCAGCGAAGGAACTCCTCAAGAGACCCAGTACTTC. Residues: CASEGTPQETQYF.